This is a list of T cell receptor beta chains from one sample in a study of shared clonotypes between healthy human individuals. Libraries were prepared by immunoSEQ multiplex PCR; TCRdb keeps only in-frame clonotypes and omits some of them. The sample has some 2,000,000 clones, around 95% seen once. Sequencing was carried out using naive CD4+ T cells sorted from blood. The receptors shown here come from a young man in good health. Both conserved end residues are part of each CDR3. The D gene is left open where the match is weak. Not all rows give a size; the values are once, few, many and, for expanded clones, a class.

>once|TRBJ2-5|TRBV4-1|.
CASSQEEFETQYF
TGCGCCAGCAGCCAAGAGGAGTTTGAGACCCAGTACTTC
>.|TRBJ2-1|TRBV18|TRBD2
CASSRTSGRQLSYNEQFF
TGTGCCAGCTCACGGACTAGCGGCAGGCAACTCTCCTACAATGAGCAGTTCTTC
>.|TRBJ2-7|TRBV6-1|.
CASSDVRGYEQYF
TGTGCCAGCAGTGACGTCAGGGGCTACGAGCAGTACTTC
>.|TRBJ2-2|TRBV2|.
CASSERQGRNTGELFF
TGTGCCAGCAGTGAGAGGCAGGGACGGAACACCGGGGAGCTGTTTTTT
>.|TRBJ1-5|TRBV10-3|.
CAISESGAGQPQHF
TGTGCCATCAGTGAGTCAGGGGCGGGTCAGCCCCAGCATTTT
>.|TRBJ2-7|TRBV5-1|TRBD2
CASRETSGAYEQYF
TGCGCCAGCAGGGAGACTAGCGGGGCCTACGAGCAGTACTTC
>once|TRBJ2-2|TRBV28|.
CASRTQAPGELFF
TGTGCCAGCAGGACTCAAGCCCCAGGGGAGCTGTTTTTT
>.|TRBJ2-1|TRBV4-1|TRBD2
CASSQSLAGGYNEQFF
TGCGCCAGCAGCCAGTCTCTAGCGGGGGGGTACAATGAGCAGTTCTTC
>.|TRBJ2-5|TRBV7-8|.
CASSLATSFQETQYF
TGTGCCAGCAGCTTAGCGACGAGCTTCCAAGAGACCCAGTACTTC
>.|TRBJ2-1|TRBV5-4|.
CASSRDLTGSYNEQFF
TGTGCCAGCAGTCGCGACTTGACGGGGTCCTACAATGAGCAGTTCTTC
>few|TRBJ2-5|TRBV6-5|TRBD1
CASSYQQGYQETQYF
TGTGCCAGCAGTTACCAACAGGGGTACCAAGAGACCCAGTACTTC
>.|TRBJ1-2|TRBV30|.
CAWSVGGTGYGYTF
TGTGCCTGGAGCGTCGGGGGCACGGGGTATGGCTACACCTTC
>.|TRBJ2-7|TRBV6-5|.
CATGTVSYEQYF
TGTGCCACCGGGACGGTCTCCTACGAGCAGTACTTC
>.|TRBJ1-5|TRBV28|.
CASSPPPPQPQHF
TGTGCCAGCAGTCCCCCACCCCCGCAGCCCCAGCATTTT
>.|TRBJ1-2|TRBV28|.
CASGEYSGYTF
TGTGCCAGCGGAGAATACAGTGGCTACACCTTC
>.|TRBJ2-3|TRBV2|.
CAREQGSASTDTQYF
TGTGCCAGGGAGCAGGGGTCGGCTAGCACAGATACGCAGTATTTT
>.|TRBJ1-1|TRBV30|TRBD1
CAWGQGDTEAFF
TGTGCCTGGGGACAGGGTGACACTGAAGCTTTCTTT
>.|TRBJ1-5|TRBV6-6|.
CASSYSLGPNQPQHF
TGTGCCAGCAGTTACTCGCTTGGACCTAATCAGCCCCAGCATTTT
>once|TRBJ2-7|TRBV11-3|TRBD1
CASSSTGTEGHEQYF
TGTGCCAGCAGCTCCACCGGGACAGAAGGCCACGAGCAGTACTTC
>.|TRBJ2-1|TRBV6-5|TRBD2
CASLRAGGPLSEQFF
TGTGCCAGTCTGAGAGCGGGGGGGCCCTTGAGTGAGCAGTTCTTC
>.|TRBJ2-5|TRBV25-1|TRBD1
CASSERQGWGETQYF
TGTGCCAGCAGTGAAAGACAGGGCTGGGGAGAGACCCAGTACTTC
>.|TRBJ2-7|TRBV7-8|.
CASSLAGFPYEQYF
TGTGCCAGCAGCTTAGCGGGGTTCCCCTACGAGCAGTACTTC
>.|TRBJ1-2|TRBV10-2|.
CASSDSRKVGWYYGYTF
TGCGCCAGCAGTGACAGTAGAAAAGTGGGGTGGTACTATGGCTACACCTTC
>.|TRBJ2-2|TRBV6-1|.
CASRITGANTGELFF
TGTGCCAGCAGGATCACGGGGGCGAACACCGGGGAGCTGTTTTTT
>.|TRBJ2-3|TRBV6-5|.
CASSPKRDTTDTQYF
TGTGCCAGCAGCCCTAAGAGGGACACTACAGATACGCAGTATTTT
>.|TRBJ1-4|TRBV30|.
CAWNRWTGEKLFF
TGTGCCTGGAATCGGTGGACGGGGGAAAAACTGTTTTTT
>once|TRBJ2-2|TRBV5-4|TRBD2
CASSLGLAGGPNTGELFF
TGTGCCAGCAGCTTGGGACTAGCGGGGGGCCCGAACACCGGGGAGCTGTTTTTT
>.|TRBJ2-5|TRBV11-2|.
CASSLDPLAQETQYF
TGTGCCAGCAGCTTAGATCCGCTAGCACAAGAGACCCAGTACTTC
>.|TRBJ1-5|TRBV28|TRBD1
CASGRDSLNQPQHF
TGTGCCAGCGGAAGGGACAGCCTCAATCAGCCCCAGCATTTT
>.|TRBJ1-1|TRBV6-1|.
CASSEQGMNTEAFF
TGTGCCAGCAGTGAACAGGGAATGAACACTGAAGCTTTCTTT
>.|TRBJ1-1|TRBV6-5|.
CASSSVGTEAFF
TGTGCCAGCAGTTCGGTCGGGACTGAAGCTTTCTTT
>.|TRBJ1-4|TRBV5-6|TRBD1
CASSPRDRGRNEKLFF
TGTGCCAGCAGCCCCCGGGACAGGGGCCGCAATGAAAAACTGTTTTTT
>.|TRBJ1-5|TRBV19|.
CASSMDRYSNQPQHF
TGTGCCAGTAGTATGGACCGTTATAGCAATCAGCCCCAGCATTTT
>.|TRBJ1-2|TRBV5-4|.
CASRPQGNYGYTF
TGTGCCAGCAGGCCACAGGGTAACTATGGCTACACCTTC
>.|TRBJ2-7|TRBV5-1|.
CASSLPGNYEQYF
TGCGCCAGCAGCTTGCCCGGGAACTACGAGCAGTACTTC
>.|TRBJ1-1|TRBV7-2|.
CASSLAERGRIVGTEAFF
TGTGCCAGCAGCTTAGCGGAACGGGGCAGGATAGTCGGCACTGAAGCTTTCTTT
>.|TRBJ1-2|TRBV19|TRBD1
CASSSRDRNYGYTF
TGTGCCAGTAGTAGCCGGGACAGGAACTATGGCTACACCTTC
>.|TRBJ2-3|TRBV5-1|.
CASSFLSSRGYADTQYF
TGCGCCAGCAGCTTTTTGTCTAGCAGGGGCTACGCAGATACGCAGTATTTT
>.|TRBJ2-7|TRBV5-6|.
CASSLEAGIGYEQYF
TGTGCCAGCAGCTTGGAAGCAGGAATCGGGTACGAGCAGTACTTC
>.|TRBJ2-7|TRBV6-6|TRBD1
CASSLPGQGHYEQYF
TGTGCCAGCAGCCTACCGGGACAGGGGCACTACGAGCAGTACTTC
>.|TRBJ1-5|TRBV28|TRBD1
CASSQPGTGAHNQPQHF
TGTGCCAGCAGTCAGCCCGGGACAGGGGCACACAATCAGCCCCAGCATTTT